The clone carrying this TCR beta chain was picked up many times. The antigen remains undetermined. This CDR3 has 13 residues. Trimming cost V 4 bases and J 7 bases, with 12 bases left between them. Germline CDR1 reads SGDLS; CDR2 reads YYNGEE. This sample stems from a study of CD8+CD57+ T cells in acquired aplastic anemia. Study-level background: The mean DNA yield obtained from sorted CD4+ and CD8+ cells came to approximately 3 ug.

Sequenced patients had shown CD8+CD57+ cell expansion by flow cytometry. Study observations and caveats: Controls and patients did not differ significantly in CD8+ Simpson's diversity.

Profiling that covered TCR beta VDJ and CDR3 relied on genomic DNA as its template. MiXCR, applied by TCRdb to the reads, yields one record per CDR3 protein. Of around 210,000 distinct CDR3 sequences listed, 65% are singletons. This sequence joins TRBV9 and TRBJ1-5; possible D gene TRBD1, 5 bases. The sample taken for sequencing was sorted CD4+, CD8+, or CD8+CD57+ T cells (not recorded which) from PBMCs. The TCR sequence derives from a human donor with aplastic anemia. The CDR3 sequence is CASSPSPGQPQHF. The CDR3 region has the DNA TGTGCCAGCAGCCCCTCGCCAGGGCAGCCCCAGCATTTT.